This T cell receptor (beta chain) emerged from a study of regulatory T cells in long-lasting Graves disease (dated by TCRdb to the early 2020s). About the investigation overall: In the newly diagnosed Graves' disease group, patients had been taking antithyroid drugs for less than 3 months. A total of some 35 samples underwent TCR sequencing, from around 13 patients with persistent Graves' disease and 20 or so patients with newly diagnosed Graves' disease. Patients with persistent Graves' disease were compared with patients with newly diagnosed Graves' disease using TCR sequencing and RNA sequencing of peripheral blood. The study took place in China and was registered as a clinical trial. Broader findings and caveats from the paper: The authors acknowledged the small sample size as a limitation that may reduce accuracy. Peripheral blood alone was examined, since thyroid tissue, which constituted the primary lesion, could not be accessed. Compared with newly diagnosed patients, persistent Graves' disease patients had lower TCR Shannon entropy and fewer highly expanded clones, which suggests clonal expansion. Preferential use of TRBV28, TRBJ1-2 and TRBJ2-5 was observed in persistent disease, whereas TRBV20-1 and TRBJ2-1 were favored in newly diagnosed disease. Sequencing and analysis were restricted to the TCR beta chain. Persistent patients shared more public clonotypes among themselves (around 2,800) than newly diagnosed patients did (over 900).

This specimen's time point label, interpreted: newly diagnosed GD, antithyroid drugs for less than 3 months. For both TCR sequencing and RNA sequencing, RNA was extracted from PBMCs using TRIzol. Graves' disease was diagnosed according to American Thyroid Association guidelines. Patients were recruited from an endocrinology department in Xi'an, China. From each patient, approximately 9.9 milliliters of peripheral blood was collected into an EDTA anticoagulant tube. PBMCs were isolated by Ficoll Paque Plus density gradient separation without further T cell sorting. An Agilent 2100 Bioanalyzer and agarose gel were used to assess RNA quality, and a NanoDrop 2000 was used to measure RNA concentration. Looking up the germline V gene (reference sequence) yields CDR1 PRHDT and CDR2 FYEKMQ. The CDR3 goes from the cysteine to the phenylalanine over 14 residues. Kept here is only the CDR3 DNA, which spans 42 bases and is read in frame from base 1. Between the V and J ends, shortened by 3 bases and 6 bases respectively, the junction contains 9 bases.

Library creation used multiplex PCR. The instrument was an Illumina HiSeq 4000. TCR beta libraries were built with iRepertoire HTBI primers and Arm-PCR amplification of CDR3 regions. PCR products were gel purified before sequencing. The source study handled its data this way. Gene usage analysis of CDR3 amino acid clonotypes relied on the 62 TRBV and 14 TRBJ segments identified across samples. Filtered high-quality paired reads were merged into contigs using COPE and FqMerger. BLAST was used to align contigs to IMGT TRBV, TRBD and TRBJ reference genes, with CDR3 defined following IMGT. Highly expanded clones were defined as clonotypes with a frequency above 0.1%. Shannon entropy was used to measure repertoire diversity, and the Gini coefficient was used to measure V-J evenness. Clonotypes shared by more than one individual were considered public. TCRdb itself trimmed the public reads at Q25 with fastp, ran MiXCR and retained productive beta chains. A single entry per CDR3 protein holds the most common genes and DNA from its merged rows. These V and J calls derive from TCRdb rather than the authors' analysis. Counted in this sample were about 540,000 distinct CDR3 sequences; about 13% of them appeared once. The leading ten clones occupy 8% to 10% of the sample.

As to this clonotype: It has no known antigen specificity. Base qualities are not recorded, but no much larger clone differs from it by a single base.

These sequences were also reported in another study, on T cells in Graves' hyperthyroidism and ophthalmopathy. As that second study puts it: A patient counted as having stable Graves' hyperthyroidism if no progression to ophthalmopathy occurred over 18 months of follow-up. Hyperthyroidism patients were newly diagnosed, had a disease duration of under 2 months, and were aged 18 to 65 years. The study excluded patients with uncontrolled infections, other autoimmune diseases, pregnancy or lactation. Diagnoses relied on clinical symptoms, serum thyroxine and TRAb, thyroid ultrasound and orbital computed tomography. For the first round of RT-PCR on the TCR CDR3, the HTBI primer set was used together with the Qiagen OneStep RT-PCR kit. Most expanded thyroid clonotypes (frequency above 0.001) were also detected in blood, a finding suggesting that blood repertoires may reflect thyroid immune responses. A 13 V-J signature model separated ophthalmopathy from stable hyperthyroidism, with roughly 88% sensitivity and about 81% specificity in cross-validation and 80%/75% in testing. In validation, progression to ophthalmopathy was predicted by the model with around 70% sensitivity and 72.22% specificity, a median of about 6.8 months before onset. TCR V-J signatures able to tell the groups apart were searched for in a discovery cohort of about a hundred patients, of whom over 40 had Graves' ophthalmopathy and about 60 had stable Graves' hyperthyroidism. An independent validation cohort of 18 to 20 hyperthyroidism patients and approximately 16 patients who later progressed to ophthalmopathy tested prospective prediction of ophthalmopathy. The approximately 98 discovery patients were randomly divided into training and test sets at a 7:3 ratio. In addition, the study compared T-cell repertoires in thyroid tissue and in blood from about six Graves' hyperthyroidism patients. After blood sampling, hyperthyroidism patients were treated with methimazole at a starting dose of 30 mg daily, and ophthalmopathy patients were treated with high-dose intravenous methylprednisolone. The libraries were constructed in a second round of multiplex PCR and then size-selected and purified. Libraries were sequenced paired-end with 100 bp reads on an Illumina HiSeq2000. SOAPnuke was used to process the raw data, removing reads that contained adapters or uncalled bases, had a mean Phred below 15, or lacked an exact match to the constant primer or identifier. COPE v1.2.5 was used to merge high-quality paired reads, and clonotypes were defined as unique nucleotide sequences. Clonotypes were aligned to IMGT TRBV, TRBD and TRBJ reference segments using MiTCR v1.1. Analysis was restricted to V-J combinations with a frequency above 0.0001, which covered roughly 99% of repertoires. The TCS score was defined as F50 (clonal expansion) divided by E x V (chaos), with BLOSUM62-based TCRdist calculated between CDR3 peptides within each V-J. Welch's t-statistics and random forest reduced several hundred V-J features to roughly 13, which were used in a naive Bayes classifier (R e1071). No statistical method was used to set the sample size in advance, and investigators knew the group allocation. The paper describes TCR Vbeta CDR3 sequencing of some 130 peripheral blood samples, made up of approximately 40 ophthalmopathy patients, approximately 76 hyperthyroidism patients and about 17 progressor patients.

The chain uses TRBV13 and TRBJ1-6, with the D segment identity uncertain. The starting material was peripheral blood mononuclear cells (PBMCs), obtained at new diagnosis, from a patient treated with antithyroid drugs. The TCR was taken from a man between 25 and 39 years old with Graves disease. Donor details come from another sample of the same person, matched by shared clones. The sequenced DNA: TGTGCCAGCAGCTTCGGCAGAACTAATTCACCCCTCCACTTT. Translated, this is CASSFGRTNSPLHF.